The next 26 T cell receptor beta chains were all read from a single sample in a study of identical twins. MiXCR was run by TCRdb on the 5' RACE reads, yielding one entry per CDR3 protein. The sample records hundreds of thousands of distinct CDR3 sequences, roughly 6% being singletons. The sequenced material came from naive T cells sorted from blood. Receptors were obtained from a man aged 18 to 30 in good health.

This clonotype was seen at least ten times. V is TRBV12-3 or TRBV12-4 and J is TRBJ2-2; D is uncertain. Trimming took 5 bases from V and 6 from J, leaving 16 bases between them. The CDR3 is 15 amino acids. CDR3 nucleotides: TGTGCCAGCAGTCTGAAAACCGGCGCGGCCGGGGAGCTGTTTTTT. This codes for CASSLKTGAAGELFF.

V gene TRBV12-3 or TRBV12-4 combines with J gene TRBJ2-1; 9 bases are shared with TRBD1. V lost 5 bases to trimming and J lost 0 bases; unmatched junction nucleotides: 8. The CDR3 covers 17 residues. In DNA, the CDR3 is TGTGCCAGCAGTCTGGGACAGGGCGGGAGCTCCTACAATGAGCAGTTCTTC. As protein: CASSLGQGGSSYNEQFF.

The gene calls are TRBV12-3 or TRBV12-4 and TRBJ2-5; tentative D call: TRBD1 (6 bases). The V end lost 2 bases, the J end lost 13 bases, and 17 bases lay between the germline ends. CDR3 size: 13 residues. The DNA of the CDR3 is TGTGCCAGCAGTTTAAGCGGTCGACAGGTTCCGTACTTC. Translating it yields CASSLSGRQVPYF.

This clonotype appeared a few times. The CDR3 loop reads CATSSALEKVNEQFF. In DNA, the CDR3 is TGTGCCACCAGTAGTGCACTAGAGAAAGTCAATGAGCAGTTCTTC. The V and J genes are TRBV24-1 and TRBJ2-1; the D gene is possibly TRBD2 (5 bases). Trimming removed 6 bases at V and 6 bases at J, with 17 bases between. Germline V gives CDR1 KGHDR, CDR2 SFDVKD. The CDR3 is 15 amino acids.

This clonotype was counted at least ten times. This chain joins TRBV29-1 and TRBJ1-1, with 7 bases aligning to TRBD1. CDR1 is SQVTM and CDR2 is ANQGSEA in the germline V gene. The V and J ends lost 6 bases and 7 bases, in that order; junction bases with no gene match: 14. The CDR3 sequence is 14 residues long. The CDR3 nucleotides are TGCAGCGTCCGTGGGACAGATACTTTATATGAAGCTTTCTTT. It yields the protein CSVRGTDTLYEAFF.

This clonotype was recorded a few times. V usage is TRBV6-1 and J usage is TRBJ2-6, with 9 bases fitting TRBD2. The germline V gene has CDR1 MNHNS and CDR2 SASEGT. The CDR3 contains 16 residues. Trimming removed 8 bases from V and 0 bases from J; junction bases left unmatched: 5. The CDR3 sequence is CASVYSGSSGANVLTF. As DNA, the CDR3 is TGTGCCAGCGTCTATAGCGGGAGCTCTGGGGCCAACGTCCTGACTTTC.

This clonotype was seen a few times. In this CDR3 the conserved last residue, phenylalanine or tryptophan, is missing, so a read error is likely. This chain joins TRBV18 and TRBJ1-6, with a possible D match to TRBD1 (5 bases). CDR3 length: 14 amino acids. CDR1 KGHSH and CDR2 LQKENI come from the germline V gene. V was clipped by 3 bases and J by 10 bases, with 13 bases between them. In DNA form, the CDR3 reads TGTGCCAGCTCACCGCTCTCGGGGGAGTCACCCCTCCACCTT. Protein product: CASSPLSGESPLHL.

This clonotype has just a few counts. V usage is TRBV10-3 and J usage is TRBJ2-7, with D possibly TRBD2 on 6 matching bases. This CDR3 comprises 15 residues. V shed 2 bases and J shed 0 bases, with 11 bases lying between them. Germline loops: CDR1 ENHRY, CDR2 SYGVKD. The CDR3 sequence is CAISERAGSSYEQYF. CDR3 nucleotides: TGTGCCATCAGTGAGAGGGCCGGGAGCTCCTACGAGCAGTACTTC.

A few counts support this clonotype. The V call is TRBV7-2, the J call TRBJ1-4; 7 bases are a match to TRBD1. The CDR3 is 14 amino acids. The germline CDR1 and CDR2 sequences are SGHTA and FQGNSA. Trimming at V came to 5 bases and at J to 8 bases, leaving 8 bases not matched to a gene. CDR3 sequence (DNA): TGTGCCAGCAGCCCCATCAGGGGGGGCGAAAAACTGTTTTTT. Translating gives CASSPIRGGEKLFF.

This clonotype was recorded at least ten times. The chain joins TRBV20-1 to TRBJ2-3, with 11 bases matching TRBD2. This CDR3 contains 18 residues. Germline V lookup: CDR1 DFQATT, CDR2 SNEGSKA (reference sequence). V was pared by 3 bases and J by 2 bases, with 13 bases of the junction left unmatched. CDR3 region: CSARAPHLAGGLTDTQYF. The CDR3 coding sequence is TGCAGTGCTAGGGCCCCCCATCTAGCGGGAGGACTCACAGATACGCAGTATTTT.

In this sample, this clonotype turned up many times. The gene calls are TRBV27 and TRBJ2-1; 11 bases map to TRBD2. V gave up 8 bases and J gave up 15 bases; unmatched junction bases: 9. CDR1 and CDR2 (germline): MNHEY, SMNVEV (reference sequence). This CDR3 is 12 amino acids long. In DNA form, the CDR3 reads TGTGCCAGCGGGCAGGGGCTAGCGGGGGGGTTCTTC. Translating gives CASGQGLAGGFF.

This clonotype was recorded at least ten times. V usage is TRBV6-1 and J usage is TRBJ1-5; perhaps TRBD1 as D (6 bases). The CDR3 is made up of 17 amino acids. Germline-derived CDR1 and CDR2 are MNHNS and SASEGT. Trimming stripped 6 bases from V and 0 bases from J, with 18 bases between. The CDR3 sequence: CASSAPQGEDSNQPQHF. The CDR3 DNA reads as TGTGCCAGCAGCGCACCACAGGGAGAGGATAGCAATCAGCCCCAGCATTTT.

This clonotype occurred a few times. The V and J genes are TRBV7-6 and TRBJ2-1; 7 bases map to TRBD2. Germline assignment: CDR1 SGHVS and CDR2 FNYEAQ. The CDR3 is 14 amino acids. After removal of 3 bases from V and 8 bases from J, the junction contained 7 bases not matched to a gene. Here the CDR3 reads CASSFGTISDEQFF. In DNA form, the CDR3 reads TGTGCCAGCAGCTTTGGGACTATCAGCGATGAGCAGTTCTTC.

This clonotype was seen a handful of times. The V gene is TRBV7-8, the J gene TRBJ2-3; a weak D match, TRBD2 (5 bases). This CDR3 comprises 15 residues. Germline V gene lookup returns CDR1 SGHVS and CDR2 FQNEAQ. The V and J ends lost 1 base and 6 bases respectively, with 14 bases between them. CDR3 in amino acids: CASSLVSGNGDTQYF. The CDR3 bases are TGTGCCAGCAGCTTAGTTTCCGGGAATGGGGATACGCAGTATTTT.

In this sample, this clonotype turned up many times. The chain links TRBV4-2 to TRBJ1-5, with D unclear. The CDR3 totals 15 residues. V lost 0 bases and J lost 2, with 8 bases in between. Germline V gene sequence: CDR1 LGHNA, CDR2 YNFKEQ. CDR3 protein: CASSQESAGNQPQHF. CDR3 DNA: TGTGCCAGCAGCCAAGAATCTGCAGGCAATCAGCCCCAGCATTTT.

This clonotype appeared a few times. The chain links TRBV29-1 to TRBJ2-3, with a possible D match to TRBD2 (7 bases). CDR3 length equals 14 residues. Germline V gives CDR1 SQVTM, CDR2 ANQGSEA. V was cut by 8 bases and J by 5 bases, with 20 bases left in between. The CDR3, as DNA: TGCAGCTCCTATAGGGGGAGGGTTGGAGATACGCAGTATTTT. It specifies CSSYRGRVGDTQYF.

The chain has TRBV24-1 and TRBJ2-3, with D possibly being TRBD1 (6 bases). V lost 4 bases and J lost 4, with 11 bases in between. CDR1 KGHDR and CDR2 SFDVKD come from the germline V gene. This CDR3 has 14 residues. In nucleotides, the CDR3 is TGTGCCACCAGTGAACGGGGACAAGCAGATACGCAGTATTTT. Translating gives CATSERGQADTQYF.

This clonotype has at least ten counts. The V and J genes are TRBV29-1 and TRBJ1-1, with 8 nucleotides matching TRBD1. With 7 bases clipped from V and 1 base from J, the junction kept 5 bases outside the gene matches. CDR3 length: 13 amino acids. Germline values: CDR1 SQVTM, CDR2 ANQGSEA. This CDR3 is CSGVGQGNTEAFF. CDR3 DNA sequence: TGCAGCGGTGTTGGACAGGGGAACACTGAAGCTTTCTTT. The whole variable domain, remainder taken from reference TRBV29-1 and TRBJ1-1, is SAVISQKPSRDICQRGTSLTIQCQVDSQVTMMFWYRQQPGQSLTLIATANQGSEATYESGFVIDKFPISRPNLTFSTLTVSNMSPEDSSIYLCSGVGQGNTEAFFGQGTRLTVV.

The V gene is TRBV30, the J gene TRBJ1-2, with 10 bases lining up with TRBD1. Germline assignment: CDR1 GTSNPN and CDR2 SVGIG (reference sequence). The CDR3 totals 12 residues. V was clipped by 5 bases and J by 8 bases; unmatched bases: 5. The CDR3 nucleotides are TGTGCCTGGGACAGGGGGCGGCCCGGCTACACCTTC. As protein: CAWDRGRPGYTF.

This clonotype was found many times. The V gene is TRBV12-3 or TRBV12-4, the J gene TRBJ2-7, with D possibly being TRBD1 or TRBD2 (5 bases each). CDR3 length: 14 amino acids. V lost 6 bases and J lost 0, with 12 bases in between. The CDR3, as DNA: TGTGCCAGCAGCCACCCGGGACGCTCCTACGAGCAGTACTTC. Amino acids: CASSHPGRSYEQYF.

Many counts were recorded for this clonotype. The rearrangement uses TRBV4-2 and TRBJ1-5, with D maybe TRBD1 (5 bases). V shed 1 base and J shed 5 bases, with 18 bases lying between them. Per the germline V gene, CDR1 is LGHNA and CDR2 is YNFKEQ. The CDR3 is 17 residues long. CDR3 loop: CASSQVGTPTRDQPQHF. CDR3 nucleotides: TGTGCCAGCAGCCAAGTGGGGACGCCTACCAGGGATCAGCCCCAGCATTTT.

At least ten counts were recorded for this clonotype. V gene TRBV9 combines with J gene TRBJ2-7; D might be TRBD1 (5 bases). Germline V gene sequence: CDR1 SGDLS, CDR2 YYNGEE. The V end was cut by 0 bases, the J end by 6 bases, with 10 bases between. The CDR3 loop spans 13 amino acids. The CDR3 loop is CASSVVTGGEQYF. CDR3 DNA: TGTGCCAGCAGCGTAGTAACAGGTGGCGAGCAGTACTTC. Based on the CDR3 plus reference TRBV9 and TRBJ2-7, the full variable domain is DSGVTQTPKHLITATGQRVTLRCSPRSGDLSVYWYQQSLDQGLQFLIQYYNGEERAKGNILERFSAQQFPDLHSELNLSSLELGDSALYFCASSVVTGGEQYFGPGTRLTVT.

The V call is TRBV4-1, the J call TRBJ2-7, with TRBD2 identical over 9 bases. CDR3 length: 14 residues. After removal of 4 bases from V and 4 bases from J, the junction contained 5 bases not matched to a gene. Germline V gene sequence: CDR1 MGHRA, CDR2 YSYEKL. The CDR3 reads CASSPLAGEYEQYV. In DNA form, the CDR3 reads TGCGCCAGCAGCCCCTTAGCGGGGGAATACGAGCAGTACGTC.

This clonotype appeared many times. The chain employs TRBV5-1 and TRBJ1-4, with TRBD1 matching over 7 bases. The ends lost 0 bases at V and 4 bases at J; junction bases unmatched: 3. The CDR3 has 15 amino acids. Per germline, CDR1 SGHRS and CDR2 YFSETQ. As DNA, the CDR3 is TGCGCCAGCAGCTTGGAGACAGGGTATAATGAAAAACTGTTTTTT. Translation: CASSLETGYNEKLFF.

The table lists this clonotype with many counts. The chain combines TRBV12-3 or TRBV12-4 with TRBJ2-1; D remains unclear. The V gene lost 0 bases and the J gene lost 15 bases, with 12 bases spanning the gap. The CDR3 contains 12 residues. The CDR3 DNA reads as TGTGCCAGCAGTTTAGCGGCTGAGCCGGGGTTCTTC. Translated: CASSLAAEPGFF.

This clonotype was detected only a few times. J is TRBJ2-1 and V is TRBV5-1, with 8 bases identical to TRBD2. J lost 10 bases, V lost 1 base, and 7 bases had no gene match. CDR1 is SGHRS and CDR2 is YFSETQ in the germline V gene. The length of the CDR3 is 14 residues. CDR3 in amino acids: CASSLSTSGGEQFF. CDR3 bases: TGCGCCAGCAGCTTGAGTACTAGCGGCGGGGAGCAGTTCTTC.